A selection of T cell receptor beta chains follows, all from one sample in a study of cytomegalovirus exposure and HLA in healthy donors. The protocol was immunoSEQ multiplex PCR, while the TCRdb copy is restricted to in-frame clones and leaves out a portion. This table has 70,000 to 95,000 clones, about 75% appearing once. Sequencing was carried out using PBMCs. All receptors derive from a man in his forties in good health and CMV-seronegative. CDR3s include the opening cysteine and the closing phenylalanine or tryptophan. The order of the fields is J gene, D gene, clone size, V gene, CDR3 DNA, CDR3 protein. The D gene is left open where the match is weak. Only part of the rows carry a size: once, few, many, or a class if the clone is expanded.

TRBJ1-2	-	few	TRBV5-4	TGTGCCAGCAGCTTGGCCCATCGGTCTGGCTACACCTTC	CASSLAHRSGYTF
TRBJ1-1	TRBD1	-	TRBV9	TGTGCCAGCCGAACAGGGGGCGCAGGGAACACTGAAGCTTTCTTT	CASRTGGAGNTEAFF
TRBJ1-1	-	-	TRBV29-1	TGCAGCTTACGAACAGGGCCGACTGAAGCTTTCTTT	CSLRTGPTEAFF
TRBJ2-5	-	-	TRBV7-9	TGTGCCACTCAAGACGGCGGGAACTGGAATGAGACCCAGTACTTC	CATQDGGNWNETQYF
TRBJ1-4	-	-	TRBV6-6	TGTGCCAGCAGGGCGGTTTGGGGAGGTGAAAAACTGTTTTTT	CASRAVWGGEKLFF
TRBJ1-5	-	few	TRBV6-6	TGTGCCAGCAGTCATACTCCCGAGGGTAGCCAGCATTTT	CASSHTPEGSQHF
TRBJ2-7	TRBD1	-	TRBV9	TGTGCCAGCAGCTCATCGACAGGGTACACCTACGAGCAGTACTTC	CASSSSTGYTYEQYF
TRBJ1-2	TRBD1	-	TRBV2	TGTGCCAGCGGCGGGACAGGGGGCGCATATTATGGCTACACCTTC	CASGGTGGAYYGYTF
TRBJ1-2	-	-	TRBV25-1	TGTGCCAGCAGTGCCGGCACGGCAGGGGACGACTATGGCTACACCTTC	CASSAGTAGDDYGYTF
TRBJ2-3	TRBD2	-	TRBV4-1	TGCGCCAGCAGCCTGAGGGCTAGCGGGGCGGGAGATACGCAGTATTTT	CASSLRASGAGDTQYF
TRBJ2-6	TRBD1	-	TRBV15	TGTGCCACCAGCAGGGGGACAGTCTTCTCTGGGGCCAACGTCCTGACTTTC	CATSRGTVFSGANVLTF
TRBJ2-7	-	-	TRBV5-1	TGCGCCAGCAGCTTGGCCTCGGACTCTCCCTACGAGCAGTACTTC	CASSLASDSPYEQYF
TRBJ2-1	TRBD1	-	TRBV6-6	TGTGCCAGCGTTCAGGGGGCGTTTATAAATGAGCAGTTCTTC	CASVQGAFINEQFF
TRBJ2-7	-	-	TRBV15	TGTGCCACCAGCGGGGCCAGACCGAGCTACGAGCAGTACTTC	CATSGARPSYEQYF
TRBJ2-7	TRBD1	few	TRBV6-5	TGTGCCAGCAGTTACGGGTCAGGGGGCGTCTACGAGCAGTACTTC	CASSYGSGGVYEQYF
TRBJ1-1	TRBD1	few	TRBV19	TGTGCCAGTACCCGGGGACAGGATTTGGACACTGAAGCTTTCTTT	CASTRGQDLDTEAFF
TRBJ2-7	-	-	TRBV29-1	TGCAGCGTAGAGGTTCTCCTTACTAGGGAGCAGTACTTC	CSVEVLLTREQYF
TRBJ1-4	-	-	TRBV28	TGTGCCAGCAGTCCCTCCGGGGGGCCGGATGAAAAACTGTTTTTT	CASSPSGGPDEKLFF
TRBJ2-7	-	-	TRBV10-3	TGTGCCATCAGCCCAGGGACAACCTACGAGCAGTACTTC	CAISPGTTYEQYF
TRBJ2-5	TRBD2	-	TRBV5-4	TGTGCCAGCAGCTCCGCCGGGACTAGTTATCAAGAGACCCAGTACTTC	CASSSAGTSYQETQYF
TRBJ2-2	TRBD2	-	TRBV4-2	TGTGCCAGCAGTCAGTCGACTAGCGGAGGAGGGACCGGGGAGCTGTTTTTT	CASSQSTSGGGTGELFF
TRBJ2-2	-	-	TRBV30	TGTGCCTGGAGTGTGGGAGGGGGCACCGGGGAGCTGTTTTTT	CAWSVGGGTGELFF
TRBJ2-7	-	-	TRBV10-2	TGCGCCAGCAGACACTACGAGCAGTACTTC	CASRHYEQYF
TRBJ2-7	TRBD2	once	TRBV5-1	TGCGCCAGCAGCGTCCGGGAGGGTTCTATTTACGAGCAGTACTTC	CASSVREGSIYEQYF
TRBJ2-1	-	-	TRBV15	TGTGCCACCAGCAGGAGGGACTTCAACAATGAGCAGTTCTTC	CATSRRDFNNEQFF
TRBJ2-2	TRBD2	few	TRBV27	TGTGCCAGCAGTTTAAGTCGACTAGCAGCGAACACCGGGGAGCTGTTTTTT	CASSLSRLAANTGELFF
TRBJ1-5	-	-	TRBV27	TGTGCCAGCAGTTTATTCGCGGACTCAGCCTCCCCGCATTTT	CASSLFADSASPHF
TRBJ2-6	-	-	TRBV15	TGTGCCACCAGTGGTCAGGGGTTCTTCGGGGCCAACGTCCTGACTTTC	CATSGQGFFGANVLTF
TRBJ1-5	-	-	TRBV28	TGTGCCAGCAGTTCAGGAGGGCAGCCCCAGCATTTT	CASSSGGQPQHF
TRBJ2-7	-	-	TRBV28	TGTGCCACACAGGAGGGCCGCATGAACGAGCAGTACTTC	CATQEGRMNEQYF
TRBJ1-1	TRBD1	-	TRBV27	TGTGCCAGCACGACAGGGCTGAACACTGAAGCTTTCTTT	CASTTGLNTEAFF
TRBJ2-1	-	-	TRBV5-1	TGCGCCAGCAGCTTGGGAGGACTTAGCTCCTACAATGAGCAGTTCTTC	CASSLGGLSSYNEQFF
TRBJ1-2	-	-	TRBV7-2	TGTGCCAGCGCCCCTATGGAGAACTATGGCTACACCTTC	CASAPMENYGYTF
TRBJ1-5	TRBD1	-	TRBV6-6	TGTGCCAGCAGTAAACCCGGGACAGACTTCAATCAGCCCCAGCATTTT	CASSKPGTDFNQPQHF
TRBJ2-5	-	-	TRBV7-8	TGTGCCAGCAGCCATACCTTAGAACCAGGGAGGGAGACCCAGTACTTC	CASSHTLEPGRETQYF
TRBJ2-7	TRBD2	-	TRBV18	TGTGCCAGCACCTCGACTAGCGGGATCGGGTACGAGCAGTACTTC	CASTSTSGIGYEQYF
TRBJ1-1	TRBD1	-	TRBV6-5	TGTGCCAGCAGTTCCCGGACAGGGGGCAAAATTGAAGCTTTCTTT	CASSSRTGGKIEAFF
TRBJ1-5	-	-	TRBV19	TGTGCCAGTAGTAACAAAGAGCCCCAGCATTTT	CASSNKEPQHF
TRBJ2-7	TRBD1	-	TRBV4-2	TGTGCCAGCAGCCAAACGGGACAGCTCTACGAGCAGTACTTC	CASSQTGQLYEQYF
TRBJ2-1	-	-	TRBV12-5	TGTGCTAGTTCCCCTGGTCTATTTCCCAATGAGCAGTTCTTC	CASSPGLFPNEQFF
TRBJ2-2	TRBD2	-	TRBV11-2	TGTGCCAGCAGCACTGCGGGGGGCGGGCCGTTCCGCACCGGGGAGCTGTTTTTT	CASSTAGGGPFRTGELFF
TRBJ2-7	-	-	TRBV5-1	TGCGCCAGCAGCTCTACCTACGAGCAGTACTTC	CASSSTYEQYF
TRBJ1-2	TRBD1	-	TRBV4-1	TGCGCCAGCAGCCAAGGGGTGACAGGGGGAGCAGTGGGCGGCTACACCTTC	CASSQGVTGGAVGGYTF
TRBJ2-1	-	few	TRBV10-3	TGTGCCATCTCCCCCTCTGCCACAATCAATGAGCAGTTCTTC	CAISPSATINEQFF
TRBJ1-5	TRBD1	-	TRBV4-1	TGCGCCAGCAGCAGCGACAGGGGGCTTCAGCCCCAGCATTTT	CASSSDRGLQPQHF
TRBJ1-1	TRBD1	few	TRBV30	TGTGCCTGGAGTGGGACAGGGGGAAGGGAAGCTTTCTTT	CAWSGTGGREAFF
TRBJ1-5	-	many	TRBV6-6	TGTGCCAGCAGCTTACAGGGTGGCAATCAGCCCCAGCATTTT	CASSLQGGNQPQHF
TRBJ1-1	-	-	TRBV7-9	TGTGCCAGCAGCTTGGCTGGGGGCAGTAGGGTGAACACTGAAGCTTTCTTT	CASSLAGGSRVNTEAFF
TRBJ1-2	-	-	TRBV5-4	TGTGCCAGCAGCTTGACAGGGTTGGGCGGCTACACCTTC	CASSLTGLGGYTF
TRBJ2-1	TRBD1	few	TRBV5-1	TGCGCCAGCAGCTTAAATACAGGGGATTCCTACAATGAGCAGTTCTTC	CASSLNTGDSYNEQFF
TRBJ2-7	-	-	TRBV9	TGTGCCAGCAGCGTAGGGACAGCGAAATACGAGCAGTACTTC	CASSVGTAKYEQYF
TRBJ1-3	-	-	TRBV14	TGTGCCAGCAGCCAAGATACGGACAGACTTCGAAACACCATATATTTT	CASSQDTDRLRNTIYF
TRBJ1-2	-	-	TRBV30	TGTGCCTGGAGTCCCAAAGGGGCAGATGGCTACACCTTC	CAWSPKGADGYTF
TRBJ1-6	-	-	TRBV15	TGTGCCACCAGCACCGCTACAGGGTCAGGGTCACCCCTCCACTTT	CATSTATGSGSPLHF
TRBJ2-1	TRBD2	-	TRBV5-1	TGCGCCAGCAGCCTGGAGGGACTAGCTCTCAATGAGCAGTTCTTC	CASSLEGLALNEQFF
TRBJ1-1	-	-	TRBV6-6	TGTGCCAGCAGTCTTAAAGGGGGGGTGACTGAAGCTTTCTTT	CASSLKGGVTEAFF
TRBJ2-7	TRBD1	-	TRBV7-9	TGTGCCAGCAGCTTAGACAGGGGGCGGCGCGAGCAGTACTTC	CASSLDRGRREQYF
TRBJ2-3	-	few	TRBV27	TGTGCCAGCAACAAACCAGGGCTGGATACGCAGTATTTT	CASNKPGLDTQYF
TRBJ2-1	TRBD1	few	TRBV25-1	TGTGCCAGCAGTGAGAGGGGACAGGGCTACAATGAGCAGTTCTTC	CASSERGQGYNEQFF
TRBJ2-3	-	-	TRBV7-9	TGTGCCAGCAGCTCTCGGGGGACAGATACGCAGTATTTT	CASSSRGTDTQYF